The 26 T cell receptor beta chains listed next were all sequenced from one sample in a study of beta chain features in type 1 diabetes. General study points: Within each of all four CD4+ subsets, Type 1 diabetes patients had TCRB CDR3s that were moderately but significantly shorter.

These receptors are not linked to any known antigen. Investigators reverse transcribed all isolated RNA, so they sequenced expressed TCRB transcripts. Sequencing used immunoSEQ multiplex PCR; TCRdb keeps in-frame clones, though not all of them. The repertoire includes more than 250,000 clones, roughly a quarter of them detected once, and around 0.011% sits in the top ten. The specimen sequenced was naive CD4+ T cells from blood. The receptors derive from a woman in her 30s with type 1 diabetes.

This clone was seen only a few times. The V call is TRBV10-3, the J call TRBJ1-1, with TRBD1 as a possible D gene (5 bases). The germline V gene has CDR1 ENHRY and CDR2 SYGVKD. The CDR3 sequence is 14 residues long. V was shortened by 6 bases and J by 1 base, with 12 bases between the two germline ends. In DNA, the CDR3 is TGTGCCATCAGCCAGGGCAGAGAGAACACTGAAGCTTTCTTT. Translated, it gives CAISQGRENTEAFF.

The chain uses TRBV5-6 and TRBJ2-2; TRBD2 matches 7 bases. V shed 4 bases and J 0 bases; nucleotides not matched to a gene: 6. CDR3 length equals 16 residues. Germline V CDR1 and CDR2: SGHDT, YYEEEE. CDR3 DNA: TGTGCCAGCAGCGATAGCGGGTCCGCGAACACCGGGGAGCTGTTTTTT. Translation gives CASSDSGSANTGELFF.

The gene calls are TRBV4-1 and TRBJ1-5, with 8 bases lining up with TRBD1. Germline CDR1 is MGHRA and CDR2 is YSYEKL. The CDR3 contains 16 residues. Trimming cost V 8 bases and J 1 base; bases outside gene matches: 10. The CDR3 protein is CASRMAGGGSNQPQHF. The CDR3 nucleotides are TGCGCCAGCCGGATGGCAGGGGGCGGCAGCAATCAGCCCCAGCATTTT.

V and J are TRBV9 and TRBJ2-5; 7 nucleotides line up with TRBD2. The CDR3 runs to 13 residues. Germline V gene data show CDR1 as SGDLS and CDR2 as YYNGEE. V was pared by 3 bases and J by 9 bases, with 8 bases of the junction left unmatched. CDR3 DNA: TGTGCCAGCAGCGATGGCGGGAGTCGGGCCCAGTACTTC. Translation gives CASSDGGSRAQYF.

Here the CDR3 reads CASSLGDTEQYF. The CDR3 coding sequence is TGTGCCAGCAGCTTAGGGGACACCGAGCAGTACTTC. This rearrangement joins TRBV7-6 to TRBJ2-7, with D perhaps TRBD1 (6 bases). Looked up from germline, CDR1 is SGHVS and CDR2 is FNYEAQ. V gave up 1 base and J gave up 6 bases, with 7 bases separating them. This CDR3 has 12 amino acids. Full variable domain (remainder filled in from reference TRBV7-6 and TRBJ2-7): GAGVSQSPRYKVTKRGQDVALRCDPISGHVSLYWYRQALGQGPEFLTYFNYEAQQDKSGLPNDRFSAERPEGSISTLTIQRTEQRDSAMYRCASSLGDTEQYFGPGTRLTVT.

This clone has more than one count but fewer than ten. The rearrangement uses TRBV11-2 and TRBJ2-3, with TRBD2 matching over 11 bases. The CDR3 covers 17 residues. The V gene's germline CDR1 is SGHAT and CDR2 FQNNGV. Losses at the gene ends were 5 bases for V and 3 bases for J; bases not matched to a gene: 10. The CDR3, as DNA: TGTGCCAGCAGCCCTCTAGGTAGCGGGAGGGCGACAGATACGCAGTATTTT. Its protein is CASSPLGSGRATDTQYF.

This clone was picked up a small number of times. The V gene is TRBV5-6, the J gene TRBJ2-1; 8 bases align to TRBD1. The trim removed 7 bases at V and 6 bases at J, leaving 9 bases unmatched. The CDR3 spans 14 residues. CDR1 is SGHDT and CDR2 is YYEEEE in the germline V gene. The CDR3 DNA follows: TGTGCCAGCCTGGGCGGACAGGGATTCAATGAGCAGTTCTTC. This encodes CASLGGQGFNEQFF.

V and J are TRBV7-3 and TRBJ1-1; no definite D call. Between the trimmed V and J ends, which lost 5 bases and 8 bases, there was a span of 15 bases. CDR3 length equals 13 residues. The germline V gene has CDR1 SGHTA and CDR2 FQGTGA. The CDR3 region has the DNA TGTGCCAGCAGCCCCCGCCCGGGAGACGAAGCTTTCTTT. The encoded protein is CASSPRPGDEAFF. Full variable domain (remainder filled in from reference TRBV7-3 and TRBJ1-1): GAGVSQTPSNKVTEKGKYVELRCDPISGHTALYWYRQSLGQGPEFLIYFQGTGAADDSGLPNDRFFAVRPEGSVSTLKIQRTERGDSAVYLCASSPRPGDEAFFGQGTRLTVV.

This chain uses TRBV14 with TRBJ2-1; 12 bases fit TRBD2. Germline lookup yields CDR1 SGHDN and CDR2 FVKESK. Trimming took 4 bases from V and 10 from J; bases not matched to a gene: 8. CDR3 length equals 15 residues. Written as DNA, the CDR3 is TGTGCCAGCAGCCCATGGACTAGCGGGGCGGGGGAGCAGTTCTTC. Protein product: CASSPWTSGAGEQFF.

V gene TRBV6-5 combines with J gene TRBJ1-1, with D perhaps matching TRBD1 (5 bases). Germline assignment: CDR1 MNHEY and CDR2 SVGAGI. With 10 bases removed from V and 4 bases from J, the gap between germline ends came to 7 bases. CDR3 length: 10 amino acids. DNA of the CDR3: TGTGCCACCCAGGGCACTGAAGCTTTCTTT. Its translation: CATQGTEAFF.

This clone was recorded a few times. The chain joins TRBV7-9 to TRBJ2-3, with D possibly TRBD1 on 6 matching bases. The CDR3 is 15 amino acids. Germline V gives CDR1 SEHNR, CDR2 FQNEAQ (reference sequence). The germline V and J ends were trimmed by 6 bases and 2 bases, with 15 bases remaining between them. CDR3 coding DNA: TGTGCCAGCAGGCGGACAGCCTCTAACACAGATACGCAGTATTTT. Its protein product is CASRRTASNTDTQYF.

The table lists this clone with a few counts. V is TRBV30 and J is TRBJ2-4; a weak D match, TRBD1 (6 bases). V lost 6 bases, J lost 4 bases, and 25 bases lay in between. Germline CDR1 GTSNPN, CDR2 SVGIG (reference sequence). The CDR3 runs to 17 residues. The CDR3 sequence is CACNSCGGPGRKNIQYF. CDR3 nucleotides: TGTGCCTGTAACTCCTGTGGGGGCCCGGGAAGAAAAAACATTCAGTACTTC. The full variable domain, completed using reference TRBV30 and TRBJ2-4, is SQTIHQWPATLVQPVGSPLSLECTVEGTSNPNLYWYRQAAGRGLQLLFYSVGIGQISSEVPQNLSASRPQDRQFILSSKKLLLSDSGFYLCACNSCGGPGRKNIQYFGAGTRLSVL.

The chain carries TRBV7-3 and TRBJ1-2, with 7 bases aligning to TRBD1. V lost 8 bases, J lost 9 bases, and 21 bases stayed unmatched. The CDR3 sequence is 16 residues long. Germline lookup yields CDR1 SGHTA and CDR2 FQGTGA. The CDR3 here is CASAERGGKVPNSYTF. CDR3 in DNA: TGTGCCAGCGCGGAACGAGGGGGCAAGGTCCCTAACAGCTACACCTTC.

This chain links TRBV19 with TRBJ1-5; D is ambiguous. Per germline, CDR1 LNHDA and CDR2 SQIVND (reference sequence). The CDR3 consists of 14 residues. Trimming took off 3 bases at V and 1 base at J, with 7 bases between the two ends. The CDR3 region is CASSIRWSNQPQHF. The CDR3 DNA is TGTGCCAGTAGTATCAGATGGAGCAATCAGCCCCAGCATTTT.

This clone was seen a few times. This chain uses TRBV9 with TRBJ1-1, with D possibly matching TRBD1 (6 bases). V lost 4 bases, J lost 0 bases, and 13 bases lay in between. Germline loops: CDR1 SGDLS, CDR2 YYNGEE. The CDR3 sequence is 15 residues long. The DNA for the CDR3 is TGTGCCAGCAGCCCCGCTGGGACATTGAACACTGAAGCTTTCTTT. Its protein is CASSPAGTLNTEAFF. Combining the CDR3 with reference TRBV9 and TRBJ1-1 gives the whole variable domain DSGVTQTPKHLITATGQRVTLRCSPRSGDLSVYWYQQSLDQGLQFLIQYYNGEERAKGNILERFSAQQFPDLHSELNLSSLELGDSALYFCASSPAGTLNTEAFFGQGTRLTVV.

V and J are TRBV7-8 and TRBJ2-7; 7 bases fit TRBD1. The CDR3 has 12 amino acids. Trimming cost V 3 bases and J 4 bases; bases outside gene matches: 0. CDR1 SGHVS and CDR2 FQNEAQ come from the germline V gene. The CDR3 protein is CASSFRGYEQYF. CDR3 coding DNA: TGTGCCAGCAGCTTCAGGGGGTACGAGCAGTACTTC.

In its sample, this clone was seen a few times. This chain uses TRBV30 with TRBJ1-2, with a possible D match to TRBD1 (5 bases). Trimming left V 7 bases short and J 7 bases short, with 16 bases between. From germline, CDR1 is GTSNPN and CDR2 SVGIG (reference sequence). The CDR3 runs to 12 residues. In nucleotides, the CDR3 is TGTGCCTACTCCCAGGGTTTTAGTGGCTACACCTTC. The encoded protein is CAYSQGFSGYTF.

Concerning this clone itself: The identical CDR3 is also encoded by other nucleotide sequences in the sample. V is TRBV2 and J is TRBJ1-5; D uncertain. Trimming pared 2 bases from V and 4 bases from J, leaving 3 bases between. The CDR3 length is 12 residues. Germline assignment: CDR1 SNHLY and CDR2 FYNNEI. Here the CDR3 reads CASSEPNQPQHF. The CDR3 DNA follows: TGTGCCAGCAGTGAACCTAATCAGCCCCAGCATTTT.

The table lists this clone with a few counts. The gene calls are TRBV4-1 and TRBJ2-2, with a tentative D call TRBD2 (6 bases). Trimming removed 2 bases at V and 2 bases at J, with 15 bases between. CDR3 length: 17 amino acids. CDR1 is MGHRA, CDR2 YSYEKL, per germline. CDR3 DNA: TGCGCCAGCAGCCAAATAGGGCTAGCGAAAAACACCGGGGAGCTGTTTTTT. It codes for CASSQIGLAKNTGELFF.

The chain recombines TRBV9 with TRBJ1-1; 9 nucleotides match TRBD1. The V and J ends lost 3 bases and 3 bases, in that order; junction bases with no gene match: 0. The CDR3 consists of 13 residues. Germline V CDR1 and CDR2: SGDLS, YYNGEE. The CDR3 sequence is CASSGDRDTEAFF. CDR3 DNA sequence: TGTGCCAGCAGCGGGGACAGGGACACTGAAGCTTTCTTT.

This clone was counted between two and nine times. The CDR3 loop reads CASSNRGTNTGELFF. The CDR3 DNA sequence: TGCGCCAGCAGCAACAGGGGAACGAACACCGGGGAGCTGTTTTTT. The V and J genes are TRBV4-1 and TRBJ2-2, with TRBD1 matching 7 bases. Germline V CDR1 and CDR2: MGHRA, YSYEKL. Trimming at V came to 5 bases and at J to 0 bases, leaving 3 bases not matched to a gene. This CDR3 contains 15 residues.

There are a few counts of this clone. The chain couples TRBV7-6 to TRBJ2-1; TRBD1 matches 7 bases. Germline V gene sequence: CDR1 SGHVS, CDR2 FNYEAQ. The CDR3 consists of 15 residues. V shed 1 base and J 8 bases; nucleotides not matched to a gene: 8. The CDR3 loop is CASSLGGTVRDEQFF. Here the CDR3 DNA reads TGTGCCAGCAGCTTAGGTGGGACAGTGAGAGATGAGCAGTTCTTC.

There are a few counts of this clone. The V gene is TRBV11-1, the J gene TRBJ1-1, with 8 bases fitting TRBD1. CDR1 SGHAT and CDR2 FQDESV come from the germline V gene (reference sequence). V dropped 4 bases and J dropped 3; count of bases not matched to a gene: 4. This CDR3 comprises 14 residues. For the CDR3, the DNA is TGTGCCAGCAGCTCCCAGGGGGCCGACACTGAAGCTTTCTTT. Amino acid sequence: CASSSQGADTEAFF. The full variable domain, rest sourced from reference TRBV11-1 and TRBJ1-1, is EAEVAQSPRYKITEKSQAVAFWCDPISGHATLYWYRQILGQGPELLVQFQDESVVDDSQLPKDRFSAERLKGVDSTLKIQPAELGDSAMYLCASSSQGADTEAFFGQGTRLTVV.

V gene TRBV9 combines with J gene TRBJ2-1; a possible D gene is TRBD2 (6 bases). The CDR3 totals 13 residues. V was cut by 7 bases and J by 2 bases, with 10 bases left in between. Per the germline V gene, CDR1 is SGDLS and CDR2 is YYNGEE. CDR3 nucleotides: TGTGCCAGCGCGGCGGGACCCTACAATGAGCAGTTCTTC. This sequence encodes CASAAGPYNEQFF. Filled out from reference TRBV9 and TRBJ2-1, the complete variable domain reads DSGVTQTPKHLITATGQRVTLRCSPRSGDLSVYWYQQSLDQGLQFLIQYYNGEERAKGNILERFSAQQFPDLHSELNLSSLELGDSALYFCASAAGPYNEQFFGPGTRLTVL.

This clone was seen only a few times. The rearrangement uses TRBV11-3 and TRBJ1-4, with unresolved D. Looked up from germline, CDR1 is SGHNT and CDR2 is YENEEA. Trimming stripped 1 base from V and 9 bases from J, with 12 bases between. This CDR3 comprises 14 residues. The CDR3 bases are TGTGCCAGCAGCTTAGGAGGGAGACGGCAAAAACTGTTTTTT. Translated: CASSLGGRRQKLFF.

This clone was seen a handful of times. CDR3 region: CASSAPTATNEKLFF. In DNA form, the CDR3 reads TGTGCCAGTAGTGCCCCGACAGCAACTAATGAAAAACTGTTTTTT. The gene calls are TRBV19 and TRBJ1-4, with D possibly matching TRBD1 (5 bases). The CDR3 has 15 residues. Trimming stripped 5 bases from V and 0 bases from J, with 10 bases between. Germline lookup yields CDR1 LNHDA and CDR2 SQIVND (reference sequence).